Presented here are 6 T cell receptor beta chains from one specimen sequenced in a study of blood T cell repertoires in COVID-19. Libraries were prepared by immunoSEQ multiplex PCR; TCRdb keeps only in-frame clonotypes and omits some of them. The table includes a few hundred thousand clones, 70% to 90% detected once. The sample comprised peripheral blood. Receptor source: a woman aged 25 to 45 with COVID-19, enrolled during active disease.

The V gene is TRBV5-1, the J gene TRBJ1-4, with TRBD1 matching 9 bases. CDR1 and CDR2 (germline): SGHRS, YFSETQ. After removal of 2 bases from V and 4 bases from J, the junction contained 18 bases not matched to a gene. The CDR3 spans 20 residues. CDR3 protein: CASSFVTHGDREYLNEKLFF. The CDR3 nucleotides are TGCGCCAGCAGCTTTGTTACGCATGGGGACAGGGAATACCTTAATGAAAAACTGTTTTTT.

About this clone itself: This sample includes further DNA sequences coding for the same CDR3. The chain joins TRBV11-2 to TRBJ2-7, with TRBD2 identical over 10 bases. CDR3 length equals 15 residues. Looked up from germline, CDR1 is SGHAT and CDR2 is FQNNGV. Trimming cost V 0 bases and J 4 bases; bases outside gene matches: 3. CDR3 in amino acids: CASSLELAGPYEQYF. CDR3 nucleotide sequence: TGTGCCAGCAGCTTAGAACTAGCGGGGCCATACGAGCAGTACTTC.

The chain combines TRBV4-3 with TRBJ1-2, with D perhaps matching TRBD1 (5 bases). The germline gives CDR1 LGHNA, CDR2 YSLEER. The V gene lost 1 base and the J gene lost 4 bases, with 13 bases spanning the gap. The CDR3 is made up of 15 amino acids. The CDR3 reads CASSQGVGGLYGYTF. The CDR3 coding sequence is TGCGCCAGCAGCCAAGGCGTCGGGGGTCTCTATGGCTACACCTTC.

On this clone: Within the sample, other DNA sequences also encode this same CDR3. The chain employs TRBV7-9 and TRBJ1-4; D is uncertain. This CDR3 contains 15 residues. Germline CDR1 is SEHNR and CDR2 is FQNEAQ (reference sequence). Trimming cost V 3 bases and J 0 bases, with 8 bases left between them. The CDR3 sequence is CASSFPSTTNEKLFF. CDR3 DNA: TGTGCCAGCAGCTTCCCCAGTACAACTAATGAAAAACTGTTTTTT.

The J gene is TRBJ2-7, the V gene TRBV27; D is perhaps TRBD2 (7 bases). Germline assignment: CDR1 MNHEY and CDR2 SMNVEV (reference sequence). This CDR3 has 12 amino acids. V gave up 7 bases and J gave up 2 bases, with 9 bases separating them. CDR3 region: CASKGGTYEQYF. The CDR3 DNA follows: TGTGCCAGCAAGGGGGGGACCTACGAGCAGTACTTC.

The CDR3 coding sequence is TGCGCCAGCAGCGGTGGACAGGCTGCTTTTTCACCCCTCCACTTT. Protein sequence: CASSGGQAAFSPLHF. J is TRBJ1-6 and V is TRBV5-1, with 7 nucleotides matching TRBD1. The length of the CDR3 is 15 residues. Germline assignment: CDR1 SGHRS and CDR2 YFSETQ. Trimming cost V 4 bases and J 9 bases; bases outside gene matches: 10.